These T cell receptor beta chains were read from a single sample in a study of neurological immune-mediated disorders. Each CDR3 protein gets one entry after TCRdb re-called the 5' RACE reads with MiXCR. The table has around 79,000 distinct CDR3 sequences, over 12% seen once. Sample: PBMCs. The source is a woman between 45 and 60 years old in good health. CDR3s include the opening cysteine and the closing phenylalanine or tryptophan. D genes are given only for firm matches. Clone size, where shown, is once, few, many, or a class for clones that have expanded.

clone_size: many
v_call: TRBV3-1
d_call: TRBD2
j_call: TRBJ2-1
cdr3_nt: TGTGCCAGCAGCCTTAGCGGGGGCATCGAGCAGTTCTTC
cdr3_aa: CASSLSGGIEQFF

clone_size: many
v_call: TRBV28
d_call: TRBD1
j_call: TRBJ2-1
cdr3_nt: TGTGCCAGCAGACCCCCCGGACAGGGGGTCAATGAGCAGTTCTTC
cdr3_aa: CASRPPGQGVNEQFF

clone_size: .
v_call: TRBV20-1
d_call: TRBD2
j_call: TRBJ2-7
cdr3_nt: TGCAGTGCTACGACTAGCGGGGCAAGGACCTACGAGCAGTACTTC
cdr3_aa: CSATTSGARTYEQYF

clone_size: many
v_call: TRBV5-1
d_call: TRBD2
j_call: TRBJ2-1
cdr3_nt: TGCGCCAGCAGCGTGGCTAGCGGGAGCAGCTCCTACAATGAGCAGTTCTTC
cdr3_aa: CASSVASGSSSYNEQFF

clone_size: .
v_call: TRBV5-1
d_call: .
j_call: TRBJ2-7
cdr3_nt: TGCGCCAGCAGCACGGGACGGGGAGTTAGTGACGAGCAGTACTTC
cdr3_aa: CASSTGRGVSDEQYF

clone_size: many
v_call: TRBV25-1
d_call: .
j_call: TRBJ1-1
cdr3_nt: TGTGCCAGCAGTGCCTCCCACACTGAAGCTTTCTTT
cdr3_aa: CASSASHTEAFF

clone_size: many
v_call: TRBV10-2
d_call: TRBD2
j_call: TRBJ2-5
cdr3_nt: TGCGCCAGCAGTGGCGGGACTAGCGGGCAAGAGACCCAGTACTTC
cdr3_aa: CASSGGTSGQETQYF

clone_size: many
v_call: TRBV4-2
d_call: TRBD1
j_call: TRBJ2-3
cdr3_nt: TGTGCCAGCAGCCGCCGGGACAGGGGCACAGATACGCAGTATTTT
cdr3_aa: CASSRRDRGTDTQYF

clone_size: few
v_call: TRBV5-1
d_call: TRBD2
j_call: TRBJ2-7
cdr3_nt: TGCGCCAGCAGCTTGGGGGTGGCTAGCGGCTCCTACGAGCAGTACTTC
cdr3_aa: CASSLGVASGSYEQYF

clone_size: many
v_call: TRBV20-1
d_call: .
j_call: TRBJ1-3
cdr3_nt: TGCAGTGCTAGAGGCCGCCATAACACCATATATTTT
cdr3_aa: CSARGRHNTIYF

clone_size: .
v_call: TRBV11-3
d_call: TRBD1
j_call: TRBJ2-1
cdr3_nt: TGTGCCAGCATGGGACAGGGGGCACTAGCGGCCTACAATGAGCAGTTCTTC
cdr3_aa: CASMGQGALAAYNEQFF

clone_size: many
v_call: TRBV5-1
d_call: .
j_call: TRBJ2-1
cdr3_nt: TGCGCCAGCAGCTTGGAAGCTAGCCTAACTTACAATGAGCAGTTCTTC
cdr3_aa: CASSLEASLTYNEQFF

clone_size: few
v_call: TRBV6-1
d_call: TRBD2
j_call: TRBJ2-3
cdr3_nt: TGTGCCAGCAGTGTAGCCGGGACTAGCTCTAGCACAGATACGCAGTATTTT
cdr3_aa: CASSVAGTSSSTDTQYF

clone_size: many
v_call: TRBV20-1
d_call: .
j_call: TRBJ2-3
cdr3_nt: TGCAGTGCCCTATCCGGGGGATACACAGATACGCAGTATTTT
cdr3_aa: CSALSGGYTDTQYF

clone_size: .
v_call: TRBV7-6
d_call: .
j_call: TRBJ1-6
cdr3_nt: TGTGCCAGCGCCACCCGTCGGGAGAATTCACCCCTCCACTTT
cdr3_aa: CASATRRENSPLHF

clone_size: many
v_call: TRBV20-1
d_call: .
j_call: TRBJ1-1
cdr3_nt: TGCAGTGCTAGGAACCCCCGGGGGGGGATGAACACTGAAGCTTTCTTT
cdr3_aa: CSARNPRGGMNTEAFF

clone_size: many
v_call: TRBV12-3/TRBV12-4
d_call: .
j_call: TRBJ2-1
cdr3_nt: TGTGCCAGCAGTTCCGGGAACTACAATGAGCAGTTCTTC
cdr3_aa: CASSSGNYNEQFF

clone_size: many
v_call: TRBV29-1
d_call: .
j_call: TRBJ2-3
cdr3_nt: TGCAGCGTTGGAAAGGGCACCGTGAGCACAGATACGCAGTATTTT
cdr3_aa: CSVGKGTVSTDTQYF

clone_size: many
v_call: TRBV20-1
d_call: TRBD2
j_call: TRBJ2-7
cdr3_nt: TGCAGTGCTAGAGATCCGCTAGCGGGAGTTAGGGAGCAGTACTTC
cdr3_aa: CSARDPLAGVREQYF

clone_size: many
v_call: TRBV29-1
d_call: .
j_call: TRBJ2-3
cdr3_nt: TGCAGCTTCTCAGGGTGGCAGGGTAATACAGATACGCAGTATTTT
cdr3_aa: CSFSGWQGNTDTQYF

clone_size: many
v_call: TRBV28
d_call: .
j_call: TRBJ1-2
cdr3_nt: TGTGCCAGCAGTTTAAAAGGGGTGAATATGCTGAATAACTATGGCTACACCTTC
cdr3_aa: CASSLKGVNMLNNYGYTF

clone_size: many
v_call: TRBV18
d_call: TRBD1
j_call: TRBJ1-5
cdr3_nt: TGTGCCAGCTCACCTTCTGGACAGGGGAACGGTCAGCCCCAGCATTTT
cdr3_aa: CASSPSGQGNGQPQHF

clone_size: .
v_call: TRBV9
d_call: .
j_call: TRBJ2-5
cdr3_nt: TGTGCCAGCAGCTTACCCTCGGAGACCCAGTACTTC
cdr3_aa: CASSLPSETQYF

clone_size: many
v_call: TRBV18
d_call: .
j_call: TRBJ1-2
cdr3_nt: TGTGCCAGCTCACCCCAGGGTCAGGGCGACTCTAACTATGGCTACACCTTC
cdr3_aa: CASSPQGQGDSNYGYTF

clone_size: many
v_call: TRBV12-3/TRBV12-4
d_call: TRBD1
j_call: TRBJ1-5
cdr3_nt: TGTGCCAGCAGTCCAAGAGAGACAGGGGCTAATCAGCCCCAGCATTTT
cdr3_aa: CASSPRETGANQPQHF

clone_size: many
v_call: TRBV28
d_call: TRBD1
j_call: TRBJ1-6
cdr3_nt: TGTGCCAGCAGTCCGCCGACAGGGTTGAATTCACCCCTCCACTTT
cdr3_aa: CASSPPTGLNSPLHF

clone_size: many
v_call: TRBV5-1
d_call: TRBD2
j_call: TRBJ2-1
cdr3_nt: TGCGCCAGCAGCTTGTTTCCTAGCGGGGTTTCCTACAATGAGCAGTTCTTC
cdr3_aa: CASSLFPSGVSYNEQFF